The clone carrying this T cell receptor (beta chain) was detected only once. Trimming took 4 bases from V and 5 from J; bases not matched to a gene: 7. The CDR3 is made up of 14 amino acids. Germline-derived CDR1 and CDR2 are SGHDT and YYEEEE. This entry belongs to a study of blood T cell repertoires in COVID-19. Study details: Samples of COVID-19 (acute and convalescent) were obtained from the United States, Italy and Spain.

In the original analysis: Reference gene primer amplification in the assay estimated nucleated cell counts. Repertoires were generated with immunoSEQ multiplex PCR, while TCRdb's copy carries only in-frame clones and drops some. For V, J and clone size, that table is used; D and trimming come from the DNA. Among 200,000 to 300,000 clones listed, roughly 76% were seen once. This rearrangement joins TRBV5-6 to TRBJ1-2; TRBD1 matches 8 bases. The sequencing sample was made of peripheral blood. The clonotype was recovered from a woman of 80 years or more with COVID-19, enrolled during active disease. The CDR3 coding sequence is TGTGCCAGCAGCCTCAGGGGACAGGATTATGGCTACACCTTC. Protein product: CASSLRGQDYGYTF.